This record concerns one T cell receptor (beta chain) sequence. As yet, its antigen is unknown. Profiled with immunoSEQ multiplex PCR; TCRdb holds only in-frame clones, not every one. The table includes about 400,000 clones, 89% detected once. These data belong to a study of Ad26.COV2.S vaccination and SARS-CoV-2 variants. Study background: The donor was enrolled in the Ad26.COV2.S arm of the COV1001 trial.

Overall study findings and caveats: Measurement of non-spike TCR breadth gave similar results in vaccine and placebo recipients.

As to treatment: roughly 18 received Ad26.COV2.S at low or high dose, single or two shots; a few received placebo; per-sample allocation not given. Vaccine and placebo recipients were sampled on day 63 after the first injection. Germline V lookup: CDR1 LNHDA, CDR2 SQIVND (reference sequence). The V gene end was trimmed by 1 base and the J gene end by 2 bases; junction bases not matched to a gene: 7. The length of the CDR3 is 16 residues. The V call is TRBV19, the J call TRBJ2-7; 8 bases are shared with TRBD1. The origin of this receptor is a person aged 18 to 65 who received the Ad26.COV2.S COVID-19 vaccine or a placebo. Sequenced here: peripheral blood, sampled in a trial of Ad26.COV2.S vaccine versus placebo. The CDR3 here is CASSIGAGTGTYEQYF. The CDR3, as DNA: TGTGCCAGTAGTATAGGGGCCGGGACAGGAACCTACGAGCAGTACTTC.